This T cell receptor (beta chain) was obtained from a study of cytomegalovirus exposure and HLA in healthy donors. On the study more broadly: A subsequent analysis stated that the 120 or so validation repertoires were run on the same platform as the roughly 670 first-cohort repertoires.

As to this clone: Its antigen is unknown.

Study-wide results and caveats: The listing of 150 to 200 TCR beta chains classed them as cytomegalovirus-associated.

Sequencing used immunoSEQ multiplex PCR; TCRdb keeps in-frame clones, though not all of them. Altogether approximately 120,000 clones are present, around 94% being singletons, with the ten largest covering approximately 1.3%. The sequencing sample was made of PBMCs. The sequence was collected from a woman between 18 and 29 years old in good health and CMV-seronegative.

The CDR3 region has the DNA TGTGCCAGCAGTGAATCGTCGGGACAGGGGAATGAAAAACTGTTTTTT. This translates into CASSESSGQGNEKLFF. The chain links TRBV2 to TRBJ1-4, with 10 nucleotides matching TRBD1. Germline values: CDR1 SNHLY, CDR2 FYNNEI. J gave up 5 bases and V 2 bases, and 5 bases lay outside the gene matches. CDR3 length equals 16 residues. Drawing the rest from reference TRBV2 and TRBJ1-4, the complete variable domain is EPEVTQTPSHQVTQMGQEVILRCVPISNHLYFYWYRQILGQKVEFLVSFYNNEISEKSEIFDDQFSVERPDGSNFTLKIRSTKLEDSAMYFCASSESSGQGNEKLFFGSGTQLSVL.